Shown below are 31 T cell receptor beta chains from a single sample sequenced in a study of OX40 agonist ivuxolimab in advanced cancers. Libraries were prepared by immunoSEQ multiplex PCR; TCRdb keeps only in-frame clonotypes and omits some of them. The sample records roughly 62,000 clones, roughly 81% being singletons. Specimen: CD4+ or CD8+ T cells sorted from blood, collected in a trial of the OX40 agonist ivuxolimab. These receptors came from an adult with an advanced solid tumor such as melanoma, head and neck, liver or kidney cancer.

The genes are TRBV6-1 and TRBJ2-5, with D possibly TRBD2 on 6 matching bases. The J call may be faulty, since TRBJ2-7 better matches the DNA end. CDR1 and CDR2 (germline): MNHNS, SASEGT. This CDR3 contains 14 residues. CDR3 sequence (DNA): TGTGCCAGCAGGGAGTCTAGCGCATCCTACGAGCAGTACTTC. Translated, it gives CASRESSASYEQYF.

This sequence joins TRBV5-1 and TRBJ2-2, with TRBD1 as a possible D gene (5 bases). The CDR3 totals 15 residues. Deletions cut 4 bases from V and 1 base from J, with 11 bases between. Germline V lookup: CDR1 SGHRS, CDR2 YFSETQ. The CDR3: CASSAGHQNTGELFF. CDR3 sequence (DNA): TGCGCCAGCAGCGCCGGACACCAGAACACCGGGGAGCTGTTTTTT.

The CDR3 DNA follows: TGTGCCACCGGGGGGGGCGCGACCTACGAGCAGTACTTC. Translating it yields CATGGGATYEQYF. V usage is TRBV28 and J usage is TRBJ2-7; 8 nucleotides agree with TRBD2. CDR1 MDHEN and CDR2 SYDVKM come from the germline V gene. CDR3 length: 13 residues. J gave up 2 bases and V 10 bases, and 7 bases lay outside the gene matches.

This chain links TRBV7-8 with TRBJ2-7, with TRBD1 as a possible D gene (6 bases). Trimming took 5 bases from V and 3 from J, leaving 11 bases between them. Germline-derived CDR1 and CDR2 are SGHVS and FQNEAQ. The CDR3 sequence is 13 residues long. Written as DNA, the CDR3 is TGTGCCAGCAGCACCCGGACAGACTACGAGCAGTACTTC. Translating gives CASSTRTDYEQYF.

Only a few counts were recorded for this clone. J is TRBJ1-1 and V is TRBV5-5; 11 bases map to TRBD1. Germline-derived CDR1 and CDR2 are SGHKS and YYEKEE (reference sequence). Losses at the gene ends were 4 bases for V and 6 bases for J; bases not matched to a gene: 11. The CDR3 loop spans 16 amino acids. CDR3 residues: CASSTRTGGPRPEAFF. CDR3 DNA sequence: TGTGCCAGCAGCACCCGGACAGGGGGCCCGCGGCCTGAAGCTTTCTTT.

This rearrangement joins TRBV27 to TRBJ2-7, with 8 bases aligning to TRBD2. Germline lookup yields CDR1 MNHEY and CDR2 SMNVEV (reference sequence). J gave up 2 bases and V 9 bases, and 6 bases lay outside the gene matches. The CDR3 consists of 13 residues. The CDR3 sequence is CASRRGGAYEQYF. The CDR3 DNA sequence: TGTGCCAGTCGACGGGGGGGGGCCTACGAGCAGTACTTC.

CDR3 nucleotides: TGTGCCAGCAGTTTGAGCGGGAGGGCCGGGACCCAGTACTTC. This codes for CASSLSGRAGTQYF. This chain joins TRBV28 and TRBJ2-5; 10 bases match TRBD2. Trimming removed 3 bases from V and 7 bases from J; junction bases left unmatched: 5. This CDR3 spans 14 amino acids. Germline V gene data show CDR1 as MDHEN and CDR2 as SYDVKM.

This sequence joins TRBV6-6 and TRBJ2-3; D perhaps matches TRBD1 (5 bases). Looked up from germline, CDR1 is MNHNY and CDR2 is SVGAGI (reference sequence). The V end was cut by 6 bases, the J end by 0 bases, with 13 bases between. The CDR3 loop spans 15 amino acids. The CDR3 loop reads CASSRQIGSTDTQYF. In DNA form, the CDR3 reads TGTGCCAGCAGCCGACAGATTGGTAGCACAGATACGCAGTATTTT.

The gene calls are TRBV18 and TRBJ2-3; tentative D call: TRBD1 (5 bases). This CDR3 contains 14 residues. The V and J ends lost 3 bases and 5 bases respectively, with 12 bases between them. CDR1 and CDR2 from the germline V gene are KGHSH and LQKENI. The CDR3 region has the DNA TGTGCCAGCTCACCCCCAAACAGGCAAGATACGCAGTATTTT. Amino acids: CASSPPNRQDTQYF.

V is TRBV5-1 and J is TRBJ2-5, with 8 bases aligning to TRBD2. Unmatched junction bases numbered 5, after V lost 3 bases and J lost 1 base. The CDR3 runs 15 residues. The V gene's germline CDR1 is SGHRS and CDR2 YFSETQ. CDR3 loop: CASSSPGTSQETQYF. The CDR3 coding sequence is TGCGCCAGCAGCTCTCCCGGGACTAGCCAAGAGACCCAGTACTTC.

This clone has a handful of counts. The chain carries TRBV28 and TRBJ2-7, with TRBD2 identical over 11 bases. The CDR3 sequence is 13 residues long. V trimming: 6 bases; J trimming: 3 bases; junction bases outside the gene matches: 1. CDR1 and CDR2 (germline): MDHEN, SYDVKM. CDR3 in DNA: TGTGCCAGCAGGCTAGCGGGGGGCTACGAGCAGTACTTC. Translating gives CASRLAGGYEQYF.

J is TRBJ1-1 and V is TRBV7-2; no firm D call. There are 14 residues in the CDR3. Germline V CDR1 and CDR2: SGHTA, FQGNSA. Deletions cut 1 base from V and 6 bases from J, with 12 bases between. As DNA, the CDR3 is TGTGCCAGCAGCTTAGACCGGGAGGACTCTGAAGCTTTCTTT. Translated, it gives CASSLDREDSEAFF.

The CDR3 loop reads CASSMSLAGKVGELFF. The CDR3 DNA reads TGTGCCAGTAGTATGTCGTTAGCGGGAAAGGTCGGGGAGCTGTTTTTT. The chain couples TRBV19 to TRBJ2-2; 8 bases align to TRBD2. This CDR3 is built from 16 residues. CDR1 and CDR2 (germline): LNHDA, SQIVND (reference sequence). The trim removed 3 bases at V and 7 bases at J, leaving 10 bases unmatched. The variable domain in full, with the rest retrieved from reference TRBV19 and TRBJ2-2, is DGGITQSPKYLFRKEGQNVTLSCEQNLNHDAMYWYRQDPGQGLRLIYYSQIVNDFQKGDIAEGYSVSREKKESFPLTVTSAQKNPTAFYLCASSMSLAGKVGELFFGEGSRLTVL.

The J gene is TRBJ1-3, the V gene TRBV7-8; perhaps TRBD1 as D (5 bases). The CDR3 spans 13 residues. Trimming stripped 8 bases from V and 3 bases from J, with 11 bases between. CDR1 is SGHVS and CDR2 is FQNEAQ in the germline V gene. This CDR3 reads CASAQGIGNTIYF. The DNA for the CDR3 is TGTGCCAGCGCCCAGGGAATTGGAAACACCATATATTTT.

This sequence joins TRBV5-4 and TRBJ2-3; no clear D. Germline lookup yields CDR1 SGHNT and CDR2 YYREEE (reference sequence). CDR3 length: 12 amino acids. V was cut by 2 bases and J by 0 bases, with 1 base left in between. DNA for the CDR3: TGTGCCAGCAGCTTTAGCACAGATACGCAGTATTTT. Its protein product is CASSFSTDTQYF.

As DNA, the CDR3 is TGTGCCAGCAGCCCACCTATTTACGAGCAGTACTTC. This encodes CASSPPIYEQYF. The genes are TRBV7-2 and TRBJ2-7, with D uncertain. V was cut by 5 bases and J by 4 bases, with 9 bases left in between. Per germline, CDR1 SGHTA and CDR2 FQGNSA. The CDR3 sequence is 12 residues long.

The chain links TRBV27 to TRBJ1-6; D remains ambiguous. Deletions cut 2 bases from V and 9 bases from J, with 14 bases between. Germline V gene sequence: CDR1 MNHEY, CDR2 SMNVEV (reference sequence). This CDR3 has 15 residues. CDR3 region: CASSLEVHGVSPLHF. The CDR3 DNA sequence: TGTGCCAGCAGTTTAGAAGTACATGGGGTTTCACCCCTCCACTTT.

The gene calls are TRBV2 and TRBJ2-1, with no clear D. CDR1 and CDR2 from the germline V gene are SNHLY and FYNNEI. This CDR3 comprises 10 residues. The germline V and J ends were trimmed by 5 bases and 8 bases, with 4 bases remaining between them. The CDR3 DNA reads as TGTGCCAGCAGTAGGTATGAGCAGTTCTTC. Its protein product is CASSRYEQFF.

The V call is TRBV4-3, the J call TRBJ1-4, with TRBD1 as a possible D gene (6 bases). CDR3 length equals 16 residues. Per the germline V gene, CDR1 is LGHNA and CDR2 is YSLEER. Trimming stripped 0 bases from V and 5 bases from J, with 13 bases between. The CDR3 region is CASSQEAGGGNEKLFF. DNA for the CDR3: TGCGCCAGCAGCCAAGAGGCTGGAGGGGGGAATGAAAAACTGTTTTTT.

The rearrangement uses TRBV6-6 and TRBJ1-2; D possibly corresponds to TRBD1 (5 bases). This CDR3 is built from 14 residues. Germline V CDR1 and CDR2: MNHNY, SVGAGI (reference sequence). Trimming stripped 8 bases from V and 2 bases from J, with 15 bases between. The DNA for the CDR3 is TGTGCCAGCGGTCCGGCAGGGCCCAACTATGGCTACACCTTC. This codes for CASGPAGPNYGYTF.

The rearrangement uses TRBV7-2 and TRBJ2-1; D gene uncertain. The germline CDR1 and CDR2 sequences are SGHTA and FQGNSA. Trimming took off 5 bases at V and 5 bases at J, with 10 bases between the two ends. This CDR3 is 13 amino acids long. The CDR3 bases are TGTGCCAGCAGCGTAGATGGGGACAATGAGCAGTTCTTC. Translated, it gives CASSVDGDNEQFF.

The chain links TRBV6-1 to TRBJ1-5; no clear D gene. V was pared by 1 base and J by 7 bases, with 14 bases between. The CDR3 length is 15 residues. The germline gives CDR1 MNHNS, CDR2 SASEGT. DNA of the CDR3: TGTGCCAGCAGTGAAGTAATAGGAGGTCGACAGCCCCAGCATTTT. This codes for CASSEVIGGRQPQHF.

The chain couples TRBV4-2 to TRBJ2-7, with unresolved D. Germline V gene lookup returns CDR1 LGHNA and CDR2 YNFKEQ. The V end lost 0 bases, the J end lost 7 bases, and 13 bases lay between the germline ends. CDR3 size: 14 residues. CDR3 loop: CASSQDLHSGEQYF. Written as DNA, the CDR3 is TGTGCCAGCAGCCAAGATCTCCACTCTGGAGAGCAGTACTTC.

This chain connects TRBV7-6 to TRBJ2-2; no clear D. V lost 5 bases, J lost 8 bases, and 12 bases lay in between. Germline CDR1 and CDR2: SGHVS and FNYEAQ. The CDR3 has 13 residues. This CDR3 reads CASSRRTPGELFF. The DNA for the CDR3 is TGTGCCAGCAGCAGACGGACCCCGGGGGAGCTGTTTTTT.

The CDR3 here is CASSPEPGASYNEQFF. Written as DNA, the CDR3 is TGTGCCAGCTCACCAGAGCCTGGGGCCTCCTACAATGAGCAGTTCTTC. The chain employs TRBV18 and TRBJ2-1, with a tentative D call TRBD1 (5 bases). This CDR3 has 16 residues. Germline CDR1 and CDR2: KGHSH and LQKENI. Trimming pared 2 bases from V and 0 bases from J, leaving 11 bases between.

CDR3 loop: CASSILRTSLLGEQYF. CDR3 DNA sequence: TGTGCCAGCAGTATTCTCAGGACTAGCCTTCTGGGGGAGCAGTACTTC. V is TRBV28 and J is TRBJ2-7; 8 positions match TRBD2. Germline V gives CDR1 MDHEN, CDR2 SYDVKM. The CDR3 runs to 16 residues. Trimming cost V 5 bases and J 7 bases; bases outside gene matches: 16.

The gene calls are TRBV7-2 and TRBJ2-3; 7 positions match TRBD1. The CDR3 runs to 17 residues. The V and J ends lost 3 bases and 6 bases, in that order; junction bases with no gene match: 15. Germline V gene sequence: CDR1 SGHTA, CDR2 FQGNSA. CDR3 sequence (DNA): TGTGCCAGCAGCTTTCGGCTAGCAGGGGGAGCTGGTGATACGCAGTATTTT. Translation gives CASSFRLAGGAGDTQYF.

In DNA form, the CDR3 reads TGTGCCAGCCGCGACAGGTATGAAGTCTACGAGCAGTACTTC. Amino acid sequence: CASRDRYEVYEQYF. The V call is TRBV6-1, the J call TRBJ2-7, with a possible D match to TRBD1 (6 bases). Germline V gene lookup returns CDR1 MNHNS and CDR2 SASEGT. Trimming pared 8 bases from V and 3 bases from J, leaving 17 bases between. This CDR3 contains 14 residues.

This clone was found a few times. The J gene is TRBJ1-4, the V gene TRBV2; 8 nucleotides align to TRBD1. Germline loops: CDR1 SNHLY, CDR2 FYNNEI. J gave up 0 bases and V 4 bases, and 7 bases lay outside the gene matches. CDR3 length equals 17 residues. Here the CDR3 DNA reads TGTGCCAGCAGTGGGCAGGGGGCGGCGTCAACTAATGAAAAACTGTTTTTT. Its translation: CASSGQGAASTNEKLFF.

This clone appeared a single time. This sequence joins TRBV6-6 and TRBJ2-1; perhaps TRBD1 as D (7 bases). V was clipped by 1 base and J by 5 bases, with 15 bases between them. The CDR3 runs to 16 residues. Germline CDR1 is MNHNY and CDR2 is SVGAGI (reference sequence). The CDR3 sequence is CASSYFGGTADNEQFF. The CDR3 bases are TGTGCCAGCAGTTACTTTGGGGGGACAGCCGACAATGAGCAGTTCTTC.

This rearrangement joins TRBV19 to TRBJ2-1; TRBD2 matches at 8 bases. J gave up 8 bases and V 3 bases, and 6 bases lay outside the gene matches. Germline CDR1 and CDR2: LNHDA and SQIVND (reference sequence). The CDR3 spans 14 residues. The CDR3 reads CASSIPGRVDEQFF. CDR3 DNA sequence: TGTGCCAGTAGTATTCCCGGGAGGGTCGATGAGCAGTTCTTC.